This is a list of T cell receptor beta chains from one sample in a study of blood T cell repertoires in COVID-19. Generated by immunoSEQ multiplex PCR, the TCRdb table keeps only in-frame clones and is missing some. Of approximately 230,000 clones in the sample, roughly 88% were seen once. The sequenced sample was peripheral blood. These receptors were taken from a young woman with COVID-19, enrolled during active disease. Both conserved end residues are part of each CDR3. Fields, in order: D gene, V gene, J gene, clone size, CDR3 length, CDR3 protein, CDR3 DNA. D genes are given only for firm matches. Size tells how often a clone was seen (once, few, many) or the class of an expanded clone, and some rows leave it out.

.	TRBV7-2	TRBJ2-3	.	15	CASSLEGLAGDTQYF	TGTGCCAGCAGCTTAGAAGGTTTAGCTGGTGATACGCAGTATTTT
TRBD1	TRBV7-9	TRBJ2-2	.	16	CASSPKDRRNTGELFF	TGTGCCAGCAGCCCGAAGGACAGGAGGAACACCGGGGAGCTGTTTTTT
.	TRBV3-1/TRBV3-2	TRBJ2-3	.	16	CASSQNGDWSTDTQYF	TGTGCCAGCAGCCAGAACGGGGACTGGAGCACAGATACGCAGTATTTT
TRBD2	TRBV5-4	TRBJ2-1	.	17	CASSRTSGWGNENEQFF	TGTGCCAGCAGCCGGACTAGCGGGTGGGGGAATGAGAATGAGCAGTTCTTC
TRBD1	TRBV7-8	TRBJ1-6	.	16	CASSLHPAQGVSPLHF	TGTGCCAGCAGCTTACACCCGGCGCAGGGGGTATCACCCCTCCACTTT
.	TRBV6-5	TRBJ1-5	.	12	CASRQEYQPQHF	TGTGCCAGCAGACAGGAGTATCAGCCCCAGCATTTT
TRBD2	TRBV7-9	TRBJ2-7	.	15	CASSFTGLALFEQYF	TGTGCCAGCAGCTTTACTGGACTAGCCCTTTTCGAGCAGTACTTC
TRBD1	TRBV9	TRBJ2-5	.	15	CASSPRQGARETQYF	TGTGCCAGCAGCCCTCGACAGGGGGCGCGGGAGACCCAGTACTTC
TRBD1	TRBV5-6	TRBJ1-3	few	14	CASSWDRRGNTIYF	TGTGCCAGCAGCTGGGACAGGCGGGGAAACACCATATATTTT
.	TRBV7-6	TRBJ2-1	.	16	CASSLRQASSYNEQFF	TGTGCCAGCAGCCTCCGGCAGGCCAGCTCCTACAATGAGCAGTTCTTC
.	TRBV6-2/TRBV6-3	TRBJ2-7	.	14	CASSPRRGLYEQYF	TGTGCCAGCAGCCCCCGAAGGGGCCTCTACGAGCAGTACTTC
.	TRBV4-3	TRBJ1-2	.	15	CASSPRSASVYGYTF	TGCGCCAGCAGCCCTCGCAGTGCCTCAGTCTATGGCTACACCTTC
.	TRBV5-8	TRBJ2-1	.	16	CASRGQINPSYNEQFF	TGTGCCAGCAGGGGACAAATTAACCCCTCCTACAATGAGCAGTTCTTC
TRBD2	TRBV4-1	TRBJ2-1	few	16	CASSHGRDSAYNEQFF	TGCGCCAGCAGCCACGGGAGGGACTCAGCCTACAATGAGCAGTTCTTC
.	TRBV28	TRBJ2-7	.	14	CASSTWGGPYEQYF	TGTGCCAGCAGCACCTGGGGGGGGCCCTACGAGCAGTACTTC
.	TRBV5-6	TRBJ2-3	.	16	CASSLVVTRSTDTQYF	TGTGCCAGCAGCTTGGTGGTTACCAGGAGCACAGATACGCAGTATTTT
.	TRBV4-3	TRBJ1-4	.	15	CASSLETGDNEKLFF	TGCGCCAGCAGCCTAGAGACAGGAGATAATGAAAAACTGTTTTTT
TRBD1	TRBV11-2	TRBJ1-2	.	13	CASSFGQGAGYTF	TGTGCCAGCAGCTTTGGACAGGGGGCCGGCTACACCTTC
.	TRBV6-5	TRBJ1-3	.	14	CASSSTGTGNTIYF	TGTGCCAGCAGTTCCACAGGGACTGGAAACACCATATATTTT
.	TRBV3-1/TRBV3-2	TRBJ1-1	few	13	CASSPTGRTEAFF	TGTGCCAGCAGCCCAACAGGGAGAACTGAAGCTTTCTTT
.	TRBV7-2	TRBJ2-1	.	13	CASSSPGFNEQFF	TGTGCCAGCAGCTCGCCAGGGTTCAATGAGCAGTTCTTC
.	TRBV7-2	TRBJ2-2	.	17	CASSSEYGATNTGELFF	TGTGCCAGCAGCTCAGAATACGGAGCAACGAACACCGGGGAGCTGTTTTTT
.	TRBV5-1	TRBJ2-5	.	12	CASSLAGETQYF	TGCGCCAGCAGCTTGGCGGGGGAGACCCAGTACTTC
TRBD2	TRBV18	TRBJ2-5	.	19	CASSPPNPLGAGGKETQYF	TGTGCCAGCTCACCACCGAATCCTCTAGGCGCGGGGGGTAAAGAGACCCAGTACTTC
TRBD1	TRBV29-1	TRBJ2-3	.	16	CSVEDDPGQGTDTQYF	TGCAGCGTTGAAGATGATCCGGGACAGGGCACAGATACGCAGTATTTT
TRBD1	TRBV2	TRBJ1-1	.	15	CASRRTGATNTEAFF	TGTGCCAGCCGACGGACAGGGGCGACGAACACTGAAGCTTTCTTT
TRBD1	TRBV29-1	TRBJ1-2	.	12	CSVDGTGYGYTF	TGCAGCGTTGATGGGACAGGGTATGGCTACACCTTC
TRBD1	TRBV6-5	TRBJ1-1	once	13	CASSYDRGQLGSF	TGTGCCAGCAGTTATGACAGGGGGCAACTTGGTTCTTTT
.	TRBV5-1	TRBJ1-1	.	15	CASSIDTGMNTEAFF	TGCGCCAGCAGTATAGATACAGGAATGAACACTGAAGCTTTCTTT
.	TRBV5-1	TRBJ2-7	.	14	CASSLAATPHEQYF	TGCGCCAGCAGCTTAGCGGCCACACCCCACGAGCAGTACTTC
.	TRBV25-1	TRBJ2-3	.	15	CASAAGRLGTDTQYF	TGTGCCAGCGCGGCGGGCAGGCTAGGGACAGATACGCAGTATTTT
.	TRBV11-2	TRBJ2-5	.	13	CASEARHQETQYF	TGTGCCAGCGAGGCTAGGCACCAAGAGACCCAGTACTTC
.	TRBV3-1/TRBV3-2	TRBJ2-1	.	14	CASSYGSSYNEQFF	TGTGCCAGCAGCTACGGGAGCTCCTACAATGAGCAGTTCTTC
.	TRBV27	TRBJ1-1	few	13	CASSSPGNTEAFF	TGTGCCAGCAGTTCTCCGGGGAACACTGAAGCTTTCTTT
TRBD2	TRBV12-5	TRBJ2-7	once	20	CASGGPEDLAGGTDSHEQYF	TGTGCTAGTGGTGGTCCTGAGGACCTAGCGGGGGGGACCGACTCCCACGAGCAGTACTTC
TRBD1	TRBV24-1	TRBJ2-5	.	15	CATSGLRTGEETQYF	TGTGCCACCAGTGGCCTGAGGACAGGGGAAGAGACCCAGTACTTC
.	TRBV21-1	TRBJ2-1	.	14	CASSGAGGLNEQFF	TGTGCCAGCAGCGGGGCGGGAGGGCTCAATGAGCAGTTCTTC
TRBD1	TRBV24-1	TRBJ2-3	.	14	CATSDHRNRGQPYF	TGTGCCACCAGTGACCACCGAAACAGGGGCCAGCCGTATTTT
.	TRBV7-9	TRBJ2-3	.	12	CASTRDSDTQYF	TGTGCCAGCACCCGAGACTCGGATACGCAGTATTTT
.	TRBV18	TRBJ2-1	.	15	CASSPPSGTRDEQFF	TGTGCCAGCTCACCACCATCCGGGACTCGCGATGAGCAGTTCTTC
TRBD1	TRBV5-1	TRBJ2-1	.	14	CASTGTGLYNEQFF	TGCGCCAGCACCGGGACAGGCCTCTACAATGAGCAGTTCTTC
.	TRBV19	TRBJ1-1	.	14	CASSTQAQNTEAFF	TGTGCCAGTAGTACCCAAGCCCAGAACACTGAAGCTTTCTTT
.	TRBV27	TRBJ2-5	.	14	CASSLGRGLETQYF	TGTGCCAGCAGCCTGGGGCGGGGGCTGGAGACCCAGTACTTC
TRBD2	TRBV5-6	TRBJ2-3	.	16	CASSPRGSGIGDTQYF	TGTGCCAGCAGCCCACGAGGGAGCGGGATTGGGGATACGCAGTATTTT
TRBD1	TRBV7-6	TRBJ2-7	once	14	CASSGGQGTYEQYF	TGTGCCAGCAGCGGAGGACAGGGAACCTACGAGCAGTACTTC
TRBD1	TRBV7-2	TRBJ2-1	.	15	CASSQDRYSYNEQFF	TGTGCCAGCAGCCAGGACAGGTACTCCTACAATGAGCAGTTCTTC
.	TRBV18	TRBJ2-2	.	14	CASSPTGNTGELFF	TGTGCCAGCTCACCCACAGGGAACACCGGGGAGCTGTTTTTT
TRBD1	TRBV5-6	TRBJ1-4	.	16	CASSRHRSGGLEKLFF	TGTGCCAGCAGCCGCCACCGGTCAGGGGGCCTTGAAAAACTGTTTTTT